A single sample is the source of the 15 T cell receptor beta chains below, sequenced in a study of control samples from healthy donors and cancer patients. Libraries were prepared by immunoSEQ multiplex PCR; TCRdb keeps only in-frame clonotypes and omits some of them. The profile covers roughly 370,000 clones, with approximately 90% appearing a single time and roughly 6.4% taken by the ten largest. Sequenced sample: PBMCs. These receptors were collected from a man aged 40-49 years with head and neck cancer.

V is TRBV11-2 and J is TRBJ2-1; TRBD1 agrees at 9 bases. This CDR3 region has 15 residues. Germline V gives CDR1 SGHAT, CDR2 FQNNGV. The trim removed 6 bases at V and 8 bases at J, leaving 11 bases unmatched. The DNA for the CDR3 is TGTGCCAGCAGGGATACGGGACAGGGTTATTATGAGCAGTTCTTC. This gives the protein CASRDTGQGYYEQFF.

CDR3 bases: TGTGCCAGTAGTATCGGCTCGTCATCCTACGAGCAGTACTTC. This translates into CASSIGSSSYEQYF. The chain recombines TRBV19 with TRBJ2-7, with D unresolved. Per the germline V gene, CDR1 is LNHDA and CDR2 is SQIVND (reference sequence). The CDR3 spans 14 residues. Trimming removed 3 bases from V and 1 base from J, with 10 bases in between. The whole variable domain, filled in from reference TRBV19 and TRBJ2-7, reads DGGITQSPKYLFRKEGQNVTLSCEQNLNHDAMYWYRQDPGQGLRLIYYSQIVNDFQKGDIAEGYSVSREKKESFPLTVTSAQKNPTAFYLCASSIGSSSYEQYFGPGTRLTVT.

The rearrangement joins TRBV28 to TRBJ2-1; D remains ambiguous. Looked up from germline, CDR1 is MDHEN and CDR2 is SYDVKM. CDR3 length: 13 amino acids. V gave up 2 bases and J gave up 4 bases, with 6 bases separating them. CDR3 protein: CASSLVGYNEQFF. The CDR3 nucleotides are TGTGCCAGCAGTTTAGTGGGGTACAATGAGCAGTTCTTC.

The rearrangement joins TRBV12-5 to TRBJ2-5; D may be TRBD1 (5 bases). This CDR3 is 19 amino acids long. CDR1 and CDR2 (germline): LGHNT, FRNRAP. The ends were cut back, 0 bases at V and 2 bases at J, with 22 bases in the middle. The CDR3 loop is CASGLVPPQGLDPQETQYF. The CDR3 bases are TGTGCTAGTGGTTTGGTACCCCCTCAGGGTTTAGACCCACAAGAGACCCAGTACTTC.

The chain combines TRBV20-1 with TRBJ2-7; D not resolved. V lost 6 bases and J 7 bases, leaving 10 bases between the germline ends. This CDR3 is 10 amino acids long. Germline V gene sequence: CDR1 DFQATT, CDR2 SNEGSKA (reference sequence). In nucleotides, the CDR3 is TGCAGTGCCGGACCTCGGGAGCAGTACTTC. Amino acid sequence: CSAGPREQYF.

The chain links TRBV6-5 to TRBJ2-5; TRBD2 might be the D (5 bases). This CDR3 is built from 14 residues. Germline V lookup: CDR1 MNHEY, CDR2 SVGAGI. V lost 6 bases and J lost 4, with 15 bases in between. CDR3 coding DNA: TGTGCCAGCAGCTCCGGGGTCGCGGTAGAGACCCAGTACTTC. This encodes CASSSGVAVETQYF.

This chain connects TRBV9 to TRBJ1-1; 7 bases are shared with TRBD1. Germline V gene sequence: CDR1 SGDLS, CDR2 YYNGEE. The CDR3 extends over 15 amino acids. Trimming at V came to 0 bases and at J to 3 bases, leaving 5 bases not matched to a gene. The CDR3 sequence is CASSVEQGVYTEAFF. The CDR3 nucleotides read TGTGCCAGCAGCGTAGAGCAGGGGGTATACACTGAAGCTTTCTTT.

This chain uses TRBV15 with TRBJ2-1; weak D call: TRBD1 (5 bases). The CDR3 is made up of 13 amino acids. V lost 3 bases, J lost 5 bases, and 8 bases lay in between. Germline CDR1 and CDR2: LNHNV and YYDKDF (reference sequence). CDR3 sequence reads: CATSRDTNNEQFF. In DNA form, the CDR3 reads TGTGCCACCAGCAGGGACACAAACAATGAGCAGTTCTTC.

In DNA form, the CDR3 reads TGTGCCAGCACTAGAACAGCATCCCTTACCGAGCAGTACTTC. Translating it yields CASTRTASLTEQYF. This sequence joins TRBV27 and TRBJ2-7, with D uncertain. Trimming removed 7 bases at V and 6 bases at J, with 19 bases between. Germline V gene data show CDR1 as MNHEY and CDR2 as SMNVEV (reference sequence). There are 14 residues in the CDR3.

The CDR3 loop is CASSIVAPQGTYEQYF. The CDR3 DNA reads as TGTGCCAGTAGTATAGTCGCCCCTCAGGGGACCTACGAGCAGTACTTC. This chain joins TRBV19 and TRBJ2-7; a weak D match, TRBD1 (6 bases). V lost 1 base and J 2 bases, leaving 15 bases between the germline ends. Germline-derived CDR1 and CDR2 are LNHDA and SQIVND (reference sequence). The CDR3 extends over 16 amino acids.

CDR3 in amino acids: CASSEWGGSYNEQFF. The CDR3 DNA reads TGTGCCAGCAGTGAATGGGGGGGCTCCTACAATGAGCAGTTCTTC. The genes are TRBV2 and TRBJ2-1, with 7 nucleotides matching TRBD2. The CDR3 is 15 residues long. V lost 2 bases and J lost 0; bases outside the gene matches: 1. Germline values: CDR1 SNHLY, CDR2 FYNNEI.

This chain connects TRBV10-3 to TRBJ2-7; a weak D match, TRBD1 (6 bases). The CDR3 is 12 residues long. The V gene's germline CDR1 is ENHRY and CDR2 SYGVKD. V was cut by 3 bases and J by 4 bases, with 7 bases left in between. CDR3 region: CAISEQGYEQYF. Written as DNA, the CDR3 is TGTGCCATCAGTGAACAGGGTTACGAGCAGTACTTC.

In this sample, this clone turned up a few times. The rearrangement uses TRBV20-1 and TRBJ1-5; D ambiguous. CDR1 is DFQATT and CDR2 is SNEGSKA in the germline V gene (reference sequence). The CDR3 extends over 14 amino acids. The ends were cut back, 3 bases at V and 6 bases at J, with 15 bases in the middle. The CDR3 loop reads CSASGDKELQPQHF. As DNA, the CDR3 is TGCAGTGCTAGTGGTGATAAAGAACTTCAGCCCCAGCATTTT.

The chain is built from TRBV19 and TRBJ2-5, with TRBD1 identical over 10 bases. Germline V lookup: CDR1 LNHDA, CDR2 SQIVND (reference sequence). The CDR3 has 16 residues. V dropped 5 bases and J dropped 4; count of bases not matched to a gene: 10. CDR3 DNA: TGTGCCAGTAGTTCCGACAGGGGGCGCGGGGGAGAGACCCAGTACTTC. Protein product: CASSSDRGRGGETQYF.

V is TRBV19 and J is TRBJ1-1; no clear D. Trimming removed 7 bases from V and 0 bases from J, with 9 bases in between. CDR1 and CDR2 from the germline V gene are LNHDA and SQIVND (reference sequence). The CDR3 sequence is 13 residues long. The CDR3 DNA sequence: TGTGCCAGTATGCCCAATATGAACACTGAAGCTTTCTTT. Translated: CASMPNMNTEAFF.